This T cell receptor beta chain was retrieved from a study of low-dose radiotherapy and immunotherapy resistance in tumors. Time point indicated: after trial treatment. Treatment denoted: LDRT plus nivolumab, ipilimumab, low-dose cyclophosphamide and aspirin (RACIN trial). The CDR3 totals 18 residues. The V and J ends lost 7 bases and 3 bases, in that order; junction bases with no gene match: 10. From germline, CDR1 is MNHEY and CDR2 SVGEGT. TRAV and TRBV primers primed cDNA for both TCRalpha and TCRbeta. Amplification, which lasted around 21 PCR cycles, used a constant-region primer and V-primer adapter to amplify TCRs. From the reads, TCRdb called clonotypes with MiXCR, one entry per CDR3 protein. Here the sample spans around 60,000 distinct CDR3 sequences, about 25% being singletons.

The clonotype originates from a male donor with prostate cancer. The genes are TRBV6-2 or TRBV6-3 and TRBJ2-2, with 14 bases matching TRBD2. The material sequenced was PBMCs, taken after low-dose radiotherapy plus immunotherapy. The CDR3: CASNPTSGRASDTGELFF. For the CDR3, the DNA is TGTGCCAGCAACCCGACTAGCGGGAGGGCCTCGGACACCGGGGAGCTGTTTTTT.